The table lists the clone carrying this T cell receptor beta chain with a few counts. A read error may be the cause here, since a much bigger clone is one base away. Time point defined: newly diagnosed GD, antithyroid drugs for less than 3 months. PBMCs provided the RNA from which the TCR library was made. The authors built TCR beta libraries using iRepertoire HTBI primers and Arm-PCR of CDR3 regions. TCRdb reanalysed the multiplex PCR reads using MiXCR and keeps one entry per CDR3 protein. The profile shows 300,000 to 400,000 distinct CDR3 sequences, about 14% of them singletons. The data were taken from a study of regulatory T cells in long-lasting Graves disease. This CDR3 contains 16 residues. The V gene's germline CDR1 is MNHEY and CDR2 SMNVEV (reference sequence).

This sequence originates from a female donor with Graves disease. The specimen was peripheral blood mononuclear cells (PBMCs), collected at new diagnosis, from a patient treated with antithyroid drugs. The chain combines TRBV27 with TRBJ2-3, with TRBD1 as a possible D gene (5 bases). Here the CDR3 reads CATYMKTDWSIDTQYF. CDR3 DNA: TGTGCCACCTACATGAAGACAGATTGGAGCATAGATACGCAGTATTTT.